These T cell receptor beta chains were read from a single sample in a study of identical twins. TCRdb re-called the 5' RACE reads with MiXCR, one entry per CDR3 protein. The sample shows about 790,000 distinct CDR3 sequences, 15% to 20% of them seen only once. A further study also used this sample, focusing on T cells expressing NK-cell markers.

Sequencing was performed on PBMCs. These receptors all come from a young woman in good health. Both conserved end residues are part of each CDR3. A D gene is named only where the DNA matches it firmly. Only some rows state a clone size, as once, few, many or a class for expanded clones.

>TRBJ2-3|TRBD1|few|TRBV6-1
TGTGCCAGCAGGTCTTACTCGGGACAGGGGAACACAGATACGCAGTATTTT
CASRSYSGQGNTDTQYF
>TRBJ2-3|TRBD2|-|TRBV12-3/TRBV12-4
TGTGCCAGCAGTTCCCCGACTAGCGGGACCCCCACAGATACGCAGTATTTT
CASSSPTSGTPTDTQYF
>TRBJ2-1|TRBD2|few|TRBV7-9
TGTGCCAGCAGCTTGCTCGGGACTAGCGGGATCAATGAGCAGTTCTTC
CASSLLGTSGINEQFF
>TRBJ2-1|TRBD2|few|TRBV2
TGTGCCAGCAGGGAACCTAGCGGAACCAATGAGCAGTTCTTC
CASREPSGTNEQFF
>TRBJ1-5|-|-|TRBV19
TGTGCCAGTACCTATCCGGGGGGAAATCAGCCCCAGCATTTT
CASTYPGGNQPQHF
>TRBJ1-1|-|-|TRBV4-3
TGCGCCAGCAGCCAAGACTTTGGGGACGGCACTGAAGCTTTCTTT
CASSQDFGDGTEAFF
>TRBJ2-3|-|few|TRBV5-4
TGTGCCAGCAGCCAAGCTGGACGCTTTAAGGATACGCAGTATTTT
CASSQAGRFKDTQYF
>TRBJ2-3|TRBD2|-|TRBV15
TGTGCCACCCTTAGCGGGAGCACAGATACGCAGTATTTT
CATLSGSTDTQYF
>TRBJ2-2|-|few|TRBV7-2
TGTGCCGGACGAACAGGGCCGAACACCGGGGAGCTGTTTTTT
CAGRTGPNTGELFF
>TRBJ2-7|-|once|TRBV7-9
TGTGCCAGCAGCGACCCCAGTCAGGGGTACGAGCAGTACTTC
CASSDPSQGYEQYF
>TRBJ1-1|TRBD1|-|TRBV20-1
TGCAGTGCTGGACGGCGGACAGGGCCGAACACTGAAGCTTTCTTT
CSAGRRTGPNTEAFF
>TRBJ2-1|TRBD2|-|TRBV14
TGTGCCAGCAGCCTCGGTAGCGGGAGAAGGGATGAGCAGTTCTTC
CASSLGSGRRDEQFF
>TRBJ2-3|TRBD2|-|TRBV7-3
TGTGCCAGCAGCTTACGGGCGGGGGGCAGAGATACGCAGTATTTT
CASSLRAGGRDTQYF
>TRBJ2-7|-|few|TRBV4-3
TGCGCCAGCAGCCAGGACACCCACTCCTACGAGCAGTACTTC
CASSQDTHSYEQYF
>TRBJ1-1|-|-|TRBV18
TGTGCCAGCTCACCGGACGGGATGAACACTGAAGCTTTCTTT
CASSPDGMNTEAFF
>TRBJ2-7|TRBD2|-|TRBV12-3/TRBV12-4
TGTGCCAGCAGACACGGGACTAGCGGTACCTACGAGCAGTACTTC
CASRHGTSGTYEQYF
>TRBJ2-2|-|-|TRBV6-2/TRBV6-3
TGTGCCAGCAGTGACACAGGGTTGGGGTCCGGGGAGCTGTTTTTT
CASSDTGLGSGELFF
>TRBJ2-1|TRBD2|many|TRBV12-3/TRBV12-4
TGTGCCAGCAGTACCCGGACTAGCGTTGACAATGAGCAGTTCTTC
CASSTRTSVDNEQFF
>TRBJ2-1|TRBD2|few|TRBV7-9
TGTGCCAGCAGAGGCGGGGGGAGGGATGAGCAGTTCTTC
CASRGGGRDEQFF
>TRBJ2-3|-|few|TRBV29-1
TGCAGCGTCCAACGGCCTGGGTTAGGGACAGATACGCAGTATTTT
CSVQRPGLGTDTQYF
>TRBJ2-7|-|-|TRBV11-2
TGTGCCAGCAGCTTAGATCGTGGCCGCCACGAGCAGTACTTC
CASSLDRGRHEQYF
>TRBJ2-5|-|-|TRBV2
TGTGCCAGCAGTGTTGGGCAAGCTCGCGGAGAGACCCAGTACTTC
CASSVGQARGETQYF
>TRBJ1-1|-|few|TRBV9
TGTGCCAGCAGCGTAATAAGTGGGACTGAAGCTTTCTTT
CASSVISGTEAFF
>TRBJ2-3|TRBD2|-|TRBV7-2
TGTGCCAGCGGGAGGGTGGTAGATACGCAGTATTTT
CASGRVVDTQYF
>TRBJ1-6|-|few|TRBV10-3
TGTGCCATCAGTGAGAGAACAGGGAGTAGGGATTCACCCCTCCACTTT
CAISERTGSRDSPLHF
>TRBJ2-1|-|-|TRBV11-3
TGTGCCAGCAGCAGCATTGAGGTGGAGTACAATGAGCAGTTCTTC
CASSSIEVEYNEQFF
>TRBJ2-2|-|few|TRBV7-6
TGTGCCAGCAGGCGGACCCATTCCTTTGGCGGGGAGCTGTTTTTT
CASRRTHSFGGELFF
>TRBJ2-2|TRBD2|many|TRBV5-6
TGTGCCAGCAGCTCCATTCTAGCGGGGCACACCGGGGAGCTGTTTTTT
CASSSILAGHTGELFF
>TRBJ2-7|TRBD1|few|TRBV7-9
TGTGCCAGCAGCCCCGGGACAGGGGACGAGCAGTACTTC
CASSPGTGDEQYF
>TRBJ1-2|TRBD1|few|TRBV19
TGTGCCAGTACTGAGGACAGGGATCTTGGCTACACCTTC
CASTEDRDLGYTF
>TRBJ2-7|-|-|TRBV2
TGTGCCAGCAGTGGAAGACGAGCCACCTACGAGCAGTACTTC
CASSGRRATYEQYF
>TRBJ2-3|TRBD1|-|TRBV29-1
TGCAGCGGGGACAGGGGGGGTACAGATACGCAGTATTTT
CSGDRGGTDTQYF
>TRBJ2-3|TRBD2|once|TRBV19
TGTGCCAGTAGTATCCTTAGCGGGGGGCTCACAGATACGCAGTATTTT
CASSILSGGLTDTQYF
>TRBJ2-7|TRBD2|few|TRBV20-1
TGCAGTGCTAGAGCTAACCCGGGACTAGCGGGTACCTCAACTACCTACGAGCAGTACTTC
CSARANPGLAGTSTTYEQYF
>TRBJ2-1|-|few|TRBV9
TGTGCCAGCAGCGTAAAGGCCCACTACAATGAGCAGTTCTTC
CASSVKAHYNEQFF
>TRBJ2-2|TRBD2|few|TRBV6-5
TGTGCCAGCAGTTACCGTGGGAGCGGGGGCGGGGAGCTGTTTTTT
CASSYRGSGGGELFF
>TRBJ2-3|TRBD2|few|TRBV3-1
TGTGCCAGCAGCCCCCCGGCGGGACTATACACAGATACGCAGTATTTT
CASSPPAGLYTDTQYF
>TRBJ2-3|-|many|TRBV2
TGTGCCAGCAGTGATGGAAGGACCCCGCACACAGATACGCAGTATTTT
CASSDGRTPHTDTQYF
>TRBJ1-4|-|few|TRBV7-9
TGTGCCAGCAGCTTAGCGAAAGGGAGGGCGAAGGATGAAAAACTGTTTTTT
CASSLAKGRAKDEKLFF
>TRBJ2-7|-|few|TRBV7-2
TGTGCCAGCAGCTTGCGCTTGCGCCGGGCAGTGGCCTCATACGAGCAGTACTTC
CASSLRLRRAVASYEQYF
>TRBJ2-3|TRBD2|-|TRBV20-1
TGCAGTGCTAGTTCGGCGGGAGTTCCCACAGATACGCAGTATTTT
CSASSAGVPTDTQYF
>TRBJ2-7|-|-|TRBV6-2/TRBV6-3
TGTGCCAGCAGCACTCTCGCCGGGACGCTCTCCTACGAGCAGTACTTC
CASSTLAGTLSYEQYF
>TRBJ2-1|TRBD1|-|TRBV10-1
TGCGCCAGCAGTGAAACAGGGGCTGGTCGGAGTGAGCAGTTCTTC
CASSETGAGRSEQFF
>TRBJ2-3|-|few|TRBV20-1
TGCAGTGCTCGAGCAGTGGCAGATACGCAGTATTTT
CSARAVADTQYF
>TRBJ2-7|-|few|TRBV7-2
TGTGCCAGCAGCTTAGCGAGTACGGCTCCCTACGAGCAGTACTTC
CASSLASTAPYEQYF
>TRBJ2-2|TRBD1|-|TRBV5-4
TGTGCCAGCAGCTTACAGACAGGGAAAACCGGGGAGCTGTTTTTT
CASSLQTGKTGELFF
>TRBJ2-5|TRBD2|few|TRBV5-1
TGCGCCAGCAGCTCTGAGACTAGCGGGAAAGAGACCCAGTACTTC
CASSSETSGKETQYF
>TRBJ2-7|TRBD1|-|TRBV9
TGTGCCAGCAGCGCTCCGAGACAGGGGTACGAGCAGTACTTC
CASSAPRQGYEQYF
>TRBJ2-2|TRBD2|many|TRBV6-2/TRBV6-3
TGTGCCAGCAGTTACAGGACCAGCGGGAGGACCGGGGAGCTGTTTTTT
CASSYRTSGRTGELFF
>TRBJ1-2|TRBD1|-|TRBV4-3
TGCGCCAGCAGCCAAGGTGCGGTGACAGGGGGGATCTATGGCTACACCTTC
CASSQGAVTGGIYGYTF
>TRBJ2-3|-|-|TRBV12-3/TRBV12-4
TGTGCCAGCAGATCTCCCTCCACAGATACGCAGTATTTT
CASRSPSTDTQYF
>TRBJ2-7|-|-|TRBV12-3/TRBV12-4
TGTGCCAGCAGTTTGTGGACACCCGCCGGGCAGTACTTC
CASSLWTPAGQYF
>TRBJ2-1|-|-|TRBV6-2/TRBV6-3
TGTGCCAGCCCATCCTCCTACAATGAGCAGTTCTTC
CASPSSYNEQFF
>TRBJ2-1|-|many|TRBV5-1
TGCGCCAGCAGCTTGCAGGGTATCTCCTACAATGAGCAGTTCTTC
CASSLQGISYNEQFF
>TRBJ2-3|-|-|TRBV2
TGTGCCAGCGGACTGATCACTATCACAGATACGCAGTATTTT
CASGLITITDTQYF
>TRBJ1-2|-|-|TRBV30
TGTGCCTGGAGTCTGGGGTACTATGGCTACACCTTC
CAWSLGYYGYTF
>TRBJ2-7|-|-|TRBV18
TGTGCCAGCTCTCCAGGGAACCCTCGGGGGGAGCAGTACTTC
CASSPGNPRGEQYF